One and the same sample provided the 11 T cell receptor beta chains below, sequenced in a study of cytomegalovirus exposure and HLA in healthy donors. A multiplex PCR was run with 60 Vbeta primers and 13 Jbeta primers. Sequencing was performed with immunoSEQ multiplex PCR; in TCRdb, only in-frame clones are kept and a portion is missing. Here the sample spans some 170,000 clones, 70% to 75% being singletons. Sequencing was done on a sample of PBMCs. The source of these receptors is a man between 18 and 29 years old in good health and CMV-seropositive.

This chain's CDR3 is CSVVQGINQGELFF. In DNA, the CDR3 is TGCAGCGTCGTACAGGGGATCAACCAAGGGGAGCTGTTTTTT. The chain carries TRBV29-1 and TRBJ2-2; 7 bases agree with TRBD1. This CDR3 is built from 14 residues. J was trimmed by 8 bases and V by 6 bases; bases with no gene match: 12. CDR1 and CDR2 from the germline V gene are SQVTM and ANQGSEA.

The gene calls are TRBV9 and TRBJ1-2; weak D call: TRBD1 (5 bases). The CDR3 is made up of 17 amino acids. The germline gives CDR1 SGDLS, CDR2 YYNGEE. The ends were cut back, 1 base at V and 4 bases at J, with 20 bases in the middle. The CDR3 region has the DNA TGTGCCAGCAGCGTAAATTCCAGGGCCGGCCCAGGCTATGGCTACACCTTC. Amino acids: CASSVNSRAGPGYGYTF.

DNA of the CDR3: TGTGCCAGCAGCCAAGATAGGACATCTAACTATGGCTACACCTTC. This sequence encodes CASSQDRTSNYGYTF. The chain has TRBV14 and TRBJ1-2; D perhaps matches TRBD1 (5 bases). CDR1 and CDR2 (germline): SGHDN, FVKESK. This CDR3 comprises 15 residues. V was clipped by 0 bases and J by 0 bases, with 8 bases between them.

The chain combines TRBV6-1 with TRBJ2-2; 9 bases are a match to TRBD1. The CDR3 contains 15 residues. Germline V gene data show CDR1 as MNHNS and CDR2 as SASEGT. J lost 0 bases, V lost 8 bases, and 4 bases had no gene match. CDR3 nucleotide sequence: TGTGCCAGCCCACAGGGGGCTCCGAACACCGGGGAGCTGTTTTTT. Amino acid sequence: CASPQGAPNTGELFF.

This chain uses TRBV30 with TRBJ1-1; D is possibly TRBD1 (5 bases). Germline CDR1 GTSNPN, CDR2 SVGIG (reference sequence). V was cut by 0 bases and J by 2 bases, with 10 bases left in between. This CDR3 spans 14 amino acids. The CDR3 is CAWSVGRANTEAFF. The CDR3 region has the DNA TGTGCCTGGAGTGTAGGCAGGGCAAACACTGAAGCTTTCTTT.

The chain links TRBV9 to TRBJ1-4; 10 bases agree with TRBD1. The germline V gene encodes CDR1 SGDLS and CDR2 YYNGEE. Germline trimming cut 3 bases from V and 7 bases from J; bases unmatched to any gene: 9. The CDR3 loop spans 16 amino acids. The CDR3, as DNA: TGTGCCAGCAGCGCCAGAGGGACAGGGGCGTCTGAAAAACTGTTTTTT. Its translation is CASSARGTGASEKLFF.

The CDR3 sequence is CASSLWLAGGPKETDTQYF. CDR3 bases: TGTGCCAGCAGTTTATGGCTAGCGGGGGGGCCAAAAGAGACAGATACGCAGTATTTT. The chain uses TRBV28 and TRBJ2-3; 12 nucleotides agree with TRBD2. Trimming cost V 0 bases and J 3 bases; bases outside gene matches: 10. The CDR3 runs 19 residues. Germline CDR1 and CDR2: MDHEN and SYDVKM.

Only a few counts were recorded for this clone. The chain joins TRBV7-6 to TRBJ2-5, with TRBD2 matching 8 bases. Looked up from germline, CDR1 is SGHVS and CDR2 is FNYEAQ. This CDR3 spans 15 amino acids. With 1 base clipped from V and 4 bases from J, the junction kept 5 bases outside the gene matches. The CDR3 DNA reads TGTGCCAGCAGCTTAGTGGCGGGGGGCAGAGAGACCCAGTACTTC. Translated: CASSLVAGGRETQYF.

This chain joins TRBV4-1 and TRBJ1-5; D perhaps matches TRBD1 (5 bases). CDR3 length: 15 amino acids. Germline-derived CDR1 and CDR2 are MGHRA and YSYEKL. Trimming left V 1 base short and J 3 bases short, with 10 bases between. CDR3 coding DNA: TGCGCCAGCAGCCAAGTTTGGGGACTCAATCAGCCCCAGCATTTT. Protein sequence: CASSQVWGLNQPQHF.

This chain uses TRBV2 with TRBJ1-1; D uncertain. Germline V CDR1 and CDR2: SNHLY, FYNNEI. The length of the CDR3 is 13 residues. V lost 7 bases and J 1 base, leaving 10 bases between the germline ends. The DNA for the CDR3 is TGTGCCAGCACGGGGTTTAGGAACACTGAAGCTTTCTTT. Amino acids: CASTGFRNTEAFF.

The chain joins TRBV30 to TRBJ2-1; weak D call: TRBD1 (6 bases). This CDR3 is 14 amino acids long. Germline values: CDR1 GTSNPN, CDR2 SVGIG (reference sequence). Trimming cost V 8 bases and J 0 bases, with 14 bases left between them. The CDR3 region is CARVEGGSYNEQFF. The DNA of the CDR3 is TGTGCCCGGGTCGAAGGGGGCTCCTACAATGAGCAGTTCTTC.